This TCR beta chain was sequenced during a study of cytomegalovirus exposure and HLA in healthy donors. The PCR employed 60 Vbeta primers together with 13 Jbeta primers. Libraries were prepared by immunoSEQ multiplex PCR; TCRdb keeps only in-frame clonotypes and omits some of them. This repertoire shows some 150,000 clones, 60% to 80% found once; its top ten account for about 3.8%. The CDR3 extends over 14 amino acids. Germline CDR1 SGHTA, CDR2 FQGNSA. V gave up 2 bases and J gave up 8 bases; unmatched junction bases: 5. Study observations and caveats: The study reported that TCR beta sequences accurately predicted HLA-A and HLA-B alleles in most subjects. A link between a missense DCLRE1C variant and TCR beta V- and J-gene trimming emerged from a later analysis.

This clone occurred a few times. Its antigen is as yet unknown. The TCR comes from a man aged 25 to 45 in good health and CMV-seropositive. J is TRBJ1-2 and V is TRBV7-2, with 10 nucleotides matching TRBD1. Material for sequencing was PBMCs. Here the CDR3 reads CASSLPGQGGGYTF. Written as DNA, the CDR3 is TGTGCCAGCAGCTTACCAGGACAGGGGGGAGGCTACACCTTC.